Presented here are 18 T cell receptor beta chains from one specimen sequenced in a study of T-cell reconstitution after alpha-beta-depleted transplantation in children. Unique molecular identifiers were used to barcode this TCRbeta library. TCRdb re-called the PCR reads through MiXCR, storing one row per CDR3 protein. Found here are approximately 420,000 distinct CDR3 sequences, roughly a tenth of them singletons; the top ten hold roughly 6%. The input for sequencing was PBMCs from the stem cell graft donor, taken from the stem cell graft. The receptors here all came from a human donor who donated a stem cell graft to a child with acute myeloid leukemia.

In its sample, this clonotype was seen a few times. The chain joins TRBV20-1 to TRBJ2-7, with 11 positions matching TRBD1. Germline V gene sequence: CDR1 DFQATT, CDR2 SNEGSKA (reference sequence). Trimming cost V 5 bases and J 1 base; bases outside gene matches: 4. There are 14 residues in the CDR3. This CDR3 reads CSASGTGGSYEQYF. The CDR3 DNA reads TGCAGTGCTTCCGGGACAGGGGGTTCCTACGAGCAGTACTTC.

In regard to this clonotype: Germline is not matched at one junction end, which may reflect a read error. V is TRBV12-3 or TRBV12-4 and J is TRBJ2-5, with D possibly matching TRBD1 (5 bases). CDR3 length: 14 residues. This chain's CDR3 is CASSPTGHQETQYF. The CDR3 DNA follows: TGTGCCAGCAGCCCCACTGGACACCAGGAGACCCAGTACTTC.

About this clonotype itself: The DNA is left out, because the CDR3 cannot be placed on it with certainty; the CDR3 is given as TCRdb lists it. This chain joins TRBV5-1 and TRBJ2-3; TRBD2 reflects the table's D call only, with no check against the DNA. CDR1 and CDR2 (germline): SGHRS, YFSETQ. From its first to its last residue, the CDR3 has 14 amino acids. CDR3: CASSVGGGTDTQNF.

This clonotype showed up many times. V and J are TRBV10-3 and TRBJ2-6; 12 bases agree with TRBD1. Unmatched junction bases numbered 6, after V lost 6 bases and J lost 0 bases. The CDR3 totals 18 residues. Germline assignment: CDR1 ENHRY and CDR2 SYGVKD. The chain's CDR3 is CAIRPGQGAFSGANVLTF. The CDR3 region has the DNA TGTGCCATCAGGCCGGGACAGGGGGCCTTCTCTGGGGCCAACGTCCTGACTTTC.

V and J are TRBV5-1 and TRBJ2-7; D perhaps matches TRBD2 (5 bases). V lost 5 bases and J lost 2, with 11 bases in between. The CDR3 runs to 13 residues. Germline values: CDR1 SGHRS, CDR2 YFSETQ. The CDR3 nucleotides read TGCGCCAGCAGGTACGGAGGCACCTACGAGCAGTACTTC. It encodes CASRYGGTYEQYF.

This clonotype was counted at least ten times. The V and J genes are TRBV6-5 and TRBJ1-1; D gene ambiguous. The CDR3 is 14 residues long. The germline V gene encodes CDR1 MNHEY and CDR2 SVGAGI. Trimming took 4 bases from V and 0 from J, leaving 9 bases between them. The CDR3 nucleotides are TGTGCCAGCAGTTCCCTCACAGTGAACACTGAAGCTTTCTTT. Translation gives CASSSLTVNTEAFF.

V usage is TRBV29-1 and J usage is TRBJ2-1; D is perhaps TRBD1 (6 bases). The V gene lost 1 base and the J gene lost 3 bases, with 10 bases spanning the gap. The CDR3 has 14 amino acids. Germline V gene sequence: CDR1 SQVTM, CDR2 ANQGSEA. The CDR3 nucleotides read TGCAGCGTTGAAGGACAGGCATACTACAATGAGCAGTTCTTC. It is translated as CSVEGQAYYNEQFF.

The chain is built from TRBV5-1 and TRBJ2-7; D unclear. Germline assignment: CDR1 SGHRS and CDR2 YFSETQ. The CDR3 length is 12 residues. Trimming cost V 3 bases and J 6 bases, with 10 bases left between them. CDR3 residues: CASSSGEFEQYF. The DNA for the CDR3 is TGCGCCAGCAGCTCGGGCGAATTCGAGCAGTACTTC.

Only a few counts were recorded for this clonotype. The genes are TRBV20-1 and TRBJ2-4, with D hard to call. The V gene's germline CDR1 is DFQATT and CDR2 SNEGSKA (reference sequence). Trimming took 0 bases from V and 5 from J, leaving 17 bases between them. The CDR3 loop spans 16 amino acids. The CDR3 coding sequence is TGCAGTGCTAGAGATCCGGCACTCGCGACGGAAAACATTCAGTACTTC. Its translation is CSARDPALATENIQYF.

V usage is TRBV10-3 and J usage is TRBJ2-2; D possibly corresponds to TRBD1 (6 bases). The ends were cut back, 8 bases at V and 0 bases at J, with 13 bases in the middle. The CDR3 totals 15 residues. Germline V gives CDR1 ENHRY, CDR2 SYGVKD. The CDR3 here is CAIPLRGSNTGELFF. The CDR3 DNA reads as TGTGCCATCCCCCTTAGGGGGTCGAACACCGGGGAGCTGTTTTTT.

This clonotype was detected a few times. This chain links TRBV5-1 with TRBJ2-2, with 10 bases that match TRBD1. Trimming removed 3 bases from V and 1 base from J; junction bases left unmatched: 9. This CDR3 spans 18 amino acids. Germline lookup yields CDR1 SGHRS and CDR2 YFSETQ. This CDR3 reads CASSSKRQGAVNTGELFF. The CDR3 DNA reads as TGCGCCAGCAGCTCCAAACGACAGGGGGCCGTGAACACCGGGGAGCTGTTTTTT.

This clonotype was observed a few times. The chain uses TRBV7-9 and TRBJ2-5, with D unresolved. Per germline, CDR1 SEHNR and CDR2 FQNEAQ (reference sequence). The CDR3 is made up of 14 amino acids. Trimming left V 7 bases short and J 2 bases short, with 14 bases between. For the CDR3, the DNA is TGTGCCAGCATCGGTGCAGCTTCGCAAGAGACCCAGTACTTC. Protein product: CASIGAASQETQYF.

V is TRBV4-3 and J is TRBJ2-3; D unresolved. The CDR3 spans 17 residues. CDR1 is LGHNA and CDR2 is YSLEER in the germline V gene. The V gene lost 0 bases and the J gene lost 1 base, with 14 bases spanning the gap. In nucleotides, the CDR3 is TGCGCCAGCAGCCAAGATAGGAGCGATGGGGGCACAGATACGCAGTATTTT. This sequence encodes CASSQDRSDGGTDTQYF.

This clonotype was observed a handful of times. The J gene is TRBJ2-2, the V gene TRBV9, with D possibly matching TRBD2 (5 bases). The V and J ends lost 3 bases and 3 bases respectively, with 9 bases between them. This CDR3 region has 14 residues. Germline CDR1 reads SGDLS; CDR2 reads YYNGEE. CDR3 sequence: CASSAGNYTGELFF. DNA of the CDR3: TGTGCCAGCAGCGCGGGGAACTACACCGGGGAGCTGTTTTTT.

The rearrangement links TRBV7-2 to TRBJ2-3; 8 nucleotides line up with TRBD2. CDR3 length: 13 amino acids. Germline V CDR1 and CDR2: SGHTA, FQGNSA. J was trimmed by 2 bases and V by 8 bases; bases with no gene match: 3. Here the CDR3 DNA reads TGTGCCAGCGGACTAGCATCCACAGATACGCAGTATTTT. Translating gives CASGLASTDTQYF.

This clonotype occurred many times. The rearrangement uses TRBV5-4 and TRBJ1-1; 7 bases are shared with TRBD1. With V trimmed by 0 bases and J by 6 bases, 5 bases remained unmatched. The V gene's germline CDR1 is SGHNT and CDR2 YYREEE (reference sequence). The CDR3 totals 14 residues. The CDR3, as DNA: TGTGCCAGCAGCTTGGTGGGTACAGGGGCTGAAGCTTTCTTT. It translates to CASSLVGTGAEAFF.

This clonotype has only a few counts. The chain is built from TRBV9 and TRBJ2-3, with TRBD2 identical over 16 bases. V gave up 7 bases and J gave up 10 bases; unmatched junction bases: 9. The CDR3 has 15 amino acids. Per germline, CDR1 SGDLS and CDR2 YYNGEE. The CDR3 loop reads CASDLSGLAGGAQYF. Written as DNA, the CDR3 is TGTGCCAGCGACCTTTCGGGACTAGCGGGGGGGGCGCAGTATTTT.

This clonotype has at least ten counts. The V call is TRBV5-6, the J call TRBJ2-5, with 10 bases lining up with TRBD2. J gave up 3 bases and V 2 bases, and 4 bases lay outside the gene matches. The germline gives CDR1 SGHDT, CDR2 YYEEEE. The CDR3 totals 15 residues. The CDR3 sequence: CASSFASGRKETQYF. CDR3 bases: TGTGCCAGCAGCTTCGCTAGCGGGAGAAAAGAGACCCAGTACTTC.